The clone carrying this TCR beta chain was counted a single time. Its antigen remains unknown. Amplification used 60 Vbeta primers and 13 Jbeta primers. This table comes from immunoSEQ multiplex PCR, and its TCRdb copy is limited to in-frame clones, with some not included. Of 100,000 to 150,000 clones listed, 75% to 85% were seen once; the top ten hold around 4%. The record originates from a study of cytomegalovirus exposure and HLA in healthy donors. The wider study: T cells numbering 150 million to 200 million yielded approximately 100 million unique TCR beta sequences in an earlier analysis. Findings and caveats of the study: CMV antigen specificity of three CMV-associated chains was confirmed in vitro. Relative to equally common others, HLA-associated TCR beta chains showed greater clonal expansion in a later analysis. Data from an earlier analysis indicated that most TCR beta V segments were productive either about 90% or about 30% of the time.

The CDR3 covers 15 residues. Germline V CDR1 and CDR2: MDHEN, SYDVKM. J lost 7 bases, V lost 8 bases, and 13 bases had no gene match. V and J are TRBV28 and TRBJ1-5, with TRBD1 matching 8 bases. This receptor was identified in a man aged 35 to 55 in good health and CMV-seronegative. The sequencing input was PBMCs. The CDR3 sequence: CASQLQGAISQPQHF. Written as DNA, the CDR3 is TGTGCCAGCCAACTGCAGGGGGCCATAAGCCAGCCCCAGCATTTT.